This TCR beta chain was profiled in a study of cytomegalovirus exposure and HLA in healthy donors. Germline CDR1 is SGHNT and CDR2 is YENEEA. V lost 5 bases to trimming and J lost 2 bases; unmatched junction nucleotides: 3. The CDR3 is 15 residues long. This clone appeared once. The PCR ran on 60 Vbeta and 13 Jbeta primers. Clones were read by immunoSEQ multiplex PCR, and TCRdb kept only the in-frame ones, dropping some. The sample shows roughly 160,000 clones, around 72% of them seen only once. J is TRBJ2-1 and V is TRBV11-3; 10 bases match TRBD2. The sequencing sample was made of PBMCs. The sequence derives from a woman aged 45-60 years in good health and CMV-seropositive. The CDR3 DNA is TGTGCCAGCAGCATTCTAGCGGGGGCCTACAATGAGCAGTTCTTC. Residues: CASSILAGAYNEQFF.